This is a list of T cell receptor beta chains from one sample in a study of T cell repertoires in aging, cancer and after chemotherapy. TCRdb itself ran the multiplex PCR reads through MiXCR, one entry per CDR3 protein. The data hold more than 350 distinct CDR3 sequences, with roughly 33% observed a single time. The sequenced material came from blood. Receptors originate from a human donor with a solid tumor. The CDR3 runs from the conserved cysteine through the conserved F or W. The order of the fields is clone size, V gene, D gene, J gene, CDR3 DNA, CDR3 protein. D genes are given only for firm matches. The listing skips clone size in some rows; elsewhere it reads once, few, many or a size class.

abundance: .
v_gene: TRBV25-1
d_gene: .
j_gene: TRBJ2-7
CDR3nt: TGTGCCAGCAGTGCAGTAGATCGGGGGACGTTCTACGAGCAGTACTTC
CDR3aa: CASSAVDRGTFYEQYF

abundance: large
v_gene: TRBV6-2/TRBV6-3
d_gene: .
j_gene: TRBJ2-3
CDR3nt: TGTGCCAGCAGTTACTCGGGAGATACGCAGTATTTT
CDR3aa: CASSYSGDTQYF

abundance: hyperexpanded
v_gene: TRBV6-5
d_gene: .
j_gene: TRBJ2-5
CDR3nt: TGTGCCAGTGGGAGGGAGACCCAGTACTTC
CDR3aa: CASGRETQYF

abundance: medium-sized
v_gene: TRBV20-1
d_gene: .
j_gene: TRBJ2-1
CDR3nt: TGCAGTGCTAGTGGGTCCGGGCCAAGCAATGAGCAGTTCTTC
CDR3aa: CSASGSGPSNEQFF

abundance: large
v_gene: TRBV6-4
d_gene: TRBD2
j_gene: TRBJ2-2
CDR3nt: TGTGCCAGCAGTGACGGCGGGGGGAACACCGGGGAGCTGTTTTTT
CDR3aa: CASSDGGGNTGELFF

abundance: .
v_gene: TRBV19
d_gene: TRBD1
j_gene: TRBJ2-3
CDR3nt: TGTGCCAGTAGTATCAGTGGACAGGGGGCAGATACGCAGTATTTT
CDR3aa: CASSISGQGADTQYF

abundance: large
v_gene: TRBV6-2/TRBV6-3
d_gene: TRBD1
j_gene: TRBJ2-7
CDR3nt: TGTGCCAGCGGACAGGGAAGGATCTACGAGCAGTACTTC
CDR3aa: CASGQGRIYEQYF

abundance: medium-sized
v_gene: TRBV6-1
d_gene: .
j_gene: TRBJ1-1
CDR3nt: TGTGCCAGCAGTGAAGAGTCATTCGAGAACACTGAAGCTTTCTTT
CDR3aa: CASSEESFENTEAFF

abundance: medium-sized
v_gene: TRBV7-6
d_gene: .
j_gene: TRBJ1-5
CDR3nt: TGTGCCAGCAGCCTAGCCTGGGGAGAAGGAAACAATCAGCCCCAGCATTTT
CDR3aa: CASSLAWGEGNNQPQHF

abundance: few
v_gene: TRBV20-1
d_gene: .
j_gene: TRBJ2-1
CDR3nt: TGCAGTGCTAGAATCGGGGCTAGTAGGGATGAGCAGTTCTTC
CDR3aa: CSARIGASRDEQFF

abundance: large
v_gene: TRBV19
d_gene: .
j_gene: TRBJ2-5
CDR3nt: TGTGCCAGTAGTATCTTCGGGGAGCGAGAGACCCAGTACTTC
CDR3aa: CASSIFGERETQYF

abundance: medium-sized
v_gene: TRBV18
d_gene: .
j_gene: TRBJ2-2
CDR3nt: TGTGCCAGCTCACCTTTAAGGGACACCGGGGAGCTGTTTTTT
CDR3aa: CASSPLRDTGELFF

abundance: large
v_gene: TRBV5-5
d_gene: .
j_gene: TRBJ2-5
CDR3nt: TGTGCCAGCAGCTCCAGGGTTTTGGTGGAGACCCAGTACTTC
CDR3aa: CASSSRVLVETQYF

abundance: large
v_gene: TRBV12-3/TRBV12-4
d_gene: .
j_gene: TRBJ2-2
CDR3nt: TGTGCCAGCAGTTTTATGCCCGGGGAGCTGTTTTTT
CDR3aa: CASSFMPGELFF

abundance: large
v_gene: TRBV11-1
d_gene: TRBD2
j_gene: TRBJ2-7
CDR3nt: TGTGCCAGCAGCTTCCTGGCGGGGGGCTACGAGCAGTACTTC
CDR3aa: CASSFLAGGYEQYF

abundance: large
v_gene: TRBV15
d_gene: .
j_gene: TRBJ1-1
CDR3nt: TGTGCCACCAGCAGAGATTCAGGGTTTGGTGCTTTCTTT
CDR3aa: CATSRDSGFGAFF

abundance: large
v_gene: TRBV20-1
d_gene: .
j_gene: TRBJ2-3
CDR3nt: TGCAGTGCTTATAGCACGCTCACAGATACGCAGTATTTT
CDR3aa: CSAYSTLTDTQYF

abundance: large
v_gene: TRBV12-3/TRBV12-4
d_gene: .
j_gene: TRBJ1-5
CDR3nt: TGTGCCAGCAGTCTTGAGGGTTGGTTGGTACAGCCCCAGCATTTT
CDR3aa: CASSLEGWLVQPQHF

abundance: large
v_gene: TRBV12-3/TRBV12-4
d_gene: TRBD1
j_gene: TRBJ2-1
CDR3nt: TGTGCCAGCAGTCCTCGGACAGGGCGTACCTGGGAGGAGCAGTTCTTC
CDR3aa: CASSPRTGRTWEEQFF

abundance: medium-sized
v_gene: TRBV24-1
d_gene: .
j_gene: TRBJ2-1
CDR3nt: TGTGCCACCAGTGATCCGGAATCCTACAATGAGCAGTTCTTC
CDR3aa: CATSDPESYNEQFF

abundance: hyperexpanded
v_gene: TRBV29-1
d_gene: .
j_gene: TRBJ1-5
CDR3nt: TGCAGCGTTGGAGCAAGGGATCAGCCCCAGCATTTT
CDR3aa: CSVGARDQPQHF

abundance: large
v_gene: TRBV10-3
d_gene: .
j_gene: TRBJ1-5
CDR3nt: TGTGCCATCAGCTCAATAACCAGGGATCAGCCCCAGCATTTT
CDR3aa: CAISSITRDQPQHF

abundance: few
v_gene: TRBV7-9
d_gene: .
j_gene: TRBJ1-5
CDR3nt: TGTGCCAGCAGCTCCGTTAGGGACGGTCAGCCCCAGCATTTT
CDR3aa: CASSSVRDGQPQHF

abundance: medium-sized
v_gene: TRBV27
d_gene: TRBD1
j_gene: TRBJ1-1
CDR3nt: TGTGCCAGCAGTTGGGACAGGAGGAACACTGAAGCTTTCTTT
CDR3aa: CASSWDRRNTEAFF

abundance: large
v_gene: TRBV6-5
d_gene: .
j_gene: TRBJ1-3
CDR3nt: TGTGCCAGCACCGCAACCTCTGGAAACACCATATATTTT
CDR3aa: CASTATSGNTIYF

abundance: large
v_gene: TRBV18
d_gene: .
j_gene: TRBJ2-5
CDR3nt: TGTGCCAGCTCACCATCGGTCACCCTGTGGGAGACCCAGTACTTC
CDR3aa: CASSPSVTLWETQYF

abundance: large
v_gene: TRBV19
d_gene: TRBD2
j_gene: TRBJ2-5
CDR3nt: TGTGCCAGTAGGAGCCAACTAGCGGGAGGTGAGACCCAGTACTTC
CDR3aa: CASRSQLAGGETQYF

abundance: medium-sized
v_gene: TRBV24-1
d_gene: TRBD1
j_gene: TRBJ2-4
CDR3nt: TGTGCCACCAGTGATTCCGGGACAGGGGTTGGGGGCCGGTACTTC
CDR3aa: CATSDSGTGVGGRYF

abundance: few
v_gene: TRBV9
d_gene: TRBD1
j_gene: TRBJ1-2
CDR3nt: TGTGCCAGCAGCGTTGACAGGGAGGAGGGCTACACCTTC
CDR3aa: CASSVDREEGYTF

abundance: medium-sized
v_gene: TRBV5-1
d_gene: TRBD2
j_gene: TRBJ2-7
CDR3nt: TGCGCCAGCAGCTCTAGCGGGGTATTATCCTACGAGCAGTACTTC
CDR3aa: CASSSSGVLSYEQYF

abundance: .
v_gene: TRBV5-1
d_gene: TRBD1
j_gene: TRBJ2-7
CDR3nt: TGCGCCAGCAGCTTGTCCTTGGACAGGGGGGCCTACGAGCAGTACTTC
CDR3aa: CASSLSLDRGAYEQYF

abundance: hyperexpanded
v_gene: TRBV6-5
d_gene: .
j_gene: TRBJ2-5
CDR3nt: TGTGCCAGCGAAACGATGGGCGGACAAGAGACCCAGTACTTC
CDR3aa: CASETMGGQETQYF

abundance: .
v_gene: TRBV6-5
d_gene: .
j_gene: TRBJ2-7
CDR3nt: TGTGCCAGCTGGGGAAGGTTCAGCGAGCAGTACTTC
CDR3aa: CASWGRFSEQYF

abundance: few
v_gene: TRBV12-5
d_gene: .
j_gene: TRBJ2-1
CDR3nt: TGTGCTAGTGGTTTGAGGTATGAGCAGTTCTTC
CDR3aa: CASGLRYEQFF

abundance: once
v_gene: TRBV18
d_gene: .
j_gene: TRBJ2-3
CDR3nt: TGTGCCAGCTCACCAGTGCCAGATACGCAGTATTTT
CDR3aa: CASSPVPDTQYF

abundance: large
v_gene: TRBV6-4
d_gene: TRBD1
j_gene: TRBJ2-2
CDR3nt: TGTGCCAGCTCAAGGACAGGGAGTACCGGGGAGCTGTTTTTT
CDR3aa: CASSRTGSTGELFF

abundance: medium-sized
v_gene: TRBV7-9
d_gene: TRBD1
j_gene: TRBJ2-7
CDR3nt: TGTGCCAGCAGCTACCGGACAGGGGGAGGGTACGAGCAGTACTTC
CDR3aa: CASSYRTGGGYEQYF

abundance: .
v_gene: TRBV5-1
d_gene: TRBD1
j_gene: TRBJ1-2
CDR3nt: TGCGCCAGCAGCTCAGGACAGGGGCCTTCGATTAACTATAACTACACCTTC
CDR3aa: CASSSGQGPSINYNYTF

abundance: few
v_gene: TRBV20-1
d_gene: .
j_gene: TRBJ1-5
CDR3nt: TGCAGTGCTGAGGGACCGGCAAATCAGCCCCAGCATTTT
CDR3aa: CSAEGPANQPQHF

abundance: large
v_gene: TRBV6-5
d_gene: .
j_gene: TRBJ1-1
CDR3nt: TGTGCCAGCAGTTCACGGGGGACTGAAGCTTTCTTT
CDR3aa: CASSSRGTEAFF

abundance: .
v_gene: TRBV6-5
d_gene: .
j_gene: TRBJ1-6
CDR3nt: TGTGCCAGCATCGACAGGAGCTCCTATAATTCACCCCTCCACTTT
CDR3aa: CASIDRSSYNSPLHF

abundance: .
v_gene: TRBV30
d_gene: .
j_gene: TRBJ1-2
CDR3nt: TGTGCCTGGAGTGTTCAGAACGGTGGCTACACCTTC
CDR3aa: CAWSVQNGGYTF

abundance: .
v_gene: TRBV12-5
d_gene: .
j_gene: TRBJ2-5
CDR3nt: TGTGCTAGTGGTTTAAAGGAGAAAGAGACCCAGTACTTC
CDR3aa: CASGLKEKETQYF

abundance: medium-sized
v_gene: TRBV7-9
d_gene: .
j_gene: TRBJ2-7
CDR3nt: TGTGCCAGCAGGGCAGGTGGGGGGCTTTACGAGCAGTACTTC
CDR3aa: CASRAGGGLYEQYF

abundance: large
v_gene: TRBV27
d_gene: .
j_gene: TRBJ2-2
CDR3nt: TGTGCCAGCAGTCTCATCGGGTTTAGCAACACCGGGGAGCTGTTTTTT
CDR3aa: CASSLIGFSNTGELFF

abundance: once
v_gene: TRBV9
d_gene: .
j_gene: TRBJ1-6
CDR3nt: TGTGCCAGCAGCGTGGCCCTGTGGGGGGGAAATTCACCCCTCCACTTT
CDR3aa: CASSVALWGGNSPLHF

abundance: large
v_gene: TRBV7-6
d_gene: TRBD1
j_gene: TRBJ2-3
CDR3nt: TGTGCCAGCAGCGAGACAGGGGGCACAGATACGCAGTATTTT
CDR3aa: CASSETGGTDTQYF

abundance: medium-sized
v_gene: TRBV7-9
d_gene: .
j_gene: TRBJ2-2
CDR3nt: TGTGCCAGCAGCTTAGGAGTACGCCAAAACACCGGGGAGCTGTTTTTT
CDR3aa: CASSLGVRQNTGELFF